This TCR beta chain was recovered during a study of patients and donors after allogeneic stem cell transplantation. Germline lookup yields CDR1 LGHDT and CDR2 YNNKEL (reference sequence). The CDR3 is made up of 18 amino acids. Trimming left V 1 base short and J 6 bases short, with 21 bases between. This clonotype was seen a few times. TCRdb re-called the RT-PCR reads through MiXCR, storing one row per CDR3 protein. Of about 400,000 distinct CDR3 sequences in the sample, roughly 17% were seen once. V usage is TRBV3-1 and J usage is TRBJ2-2, with D perhaps TRBD1 (6 bases). The TCR originated in a human donor who was either an allogeneic HSCT recipient or a stem cell or donor lymphocyte infusion donor (not recorded which). It is not recorded whose cells these are; they may come from a transplant donor. Sequencing was performed on blood, either unsorted or a sorted T cell fraction (not recorded which). CDR3 amino acids: CASSQGVLSAGESGELFF. The CDR3 DNA is TGTGCCAGCAGCCAAGGGGTTTTGTCGGCAGGGGAGTCCGGGGAGCTGTTTTTT.